The 25 T cell receptor beta chains below all came from one sample that was sequenced in a study of tissue T cells after allogeneic stem cell transplantation (dated by TCRdb to between 2022 and 2023). The protocol used for the library was the immunoSEQ multiplex PCR assay. In its TCRdb copy, this immuneACCESS table keeps in-frame sequences only and misses some clones. Where compared with another copy, unresolved V genes explain less than half of these, and the others have no known cause. The sample profile shows just under 10,000 clones; roughly 60% of them were found once. About 9.3% of the sample rests with the top ten. The sample's time point label, decoded: human tissue collected at research (rapid) autopsy. Sequencing was performed on tissue from the jejunum, taken at autopsy. These receptors all come from a woman aged 18-49 years with breast cancer.

The chain couples TRBV9 to TRBJ2-1; 13 bases agree with TRBD2. The CDR3 loop spans 17 amino acids. Germline CDR1 is SGDLS and CDR2 is YYNGEE. Trimming removed 3 bases from V and 3 bases from J; junction bases left unmatched: 6. CDR3 in DNA: TGTGCCAGCAGCGAAACTAGCGGGGGGGCGGTCTACAATGAGCAGTTCTTC. As protein: CASSETSGGAVYNEQFF.

The chain joins TRBV5-1 to TRBJ1-1; 9 positions match TRBD1. This CDR3 is built from 16 residues. V gave up 9 bases and J gave up 4 bases; unmatched junction bases: 16. Per germline, CDR1 SGHRS and CDR2 YFSETQ. The chain's CDR3 is CATSLLSEGQGTEAFF. The CDR3 nucleotides read TGCGCCACAAGCCTCCTCTCCGAGGGACAGGGCACTGAAGCTTTCTTT.

The chain employs TRBV12-3 or TRBV12-4 and TRBJ2-5; D gene uncertain. Trimming removed 3 bases from V and 5 bases from J, with 10 bases in between. CDR3 length equals 13 residues. CDR3 sequence: CASSFSAGETQYF. CDR3 DNA: TGTGCCAGCAGTTTTAGTGCCGGGGAGACCCAGTACTTC.

V usage is TRBV5-4 and J usage is TRBJ1-1; D is unresolved. The CDR3 spans 13 residues. The germline CDR1 and CDR2 sequences are SGHNT and YYREEE (reference sequence). Trimming removed 0 bases at V and 1 base at J, with 4 bases between. Here the CDR3 DNA reads TGTGCCAGCAGCTTGGAGGGGAACACTGAAGCTTTCTTT. Encoded protein: CASSLEGNTEAFF.

Sample share makes this clone medium-sized. The chain joins TRBV5-1 to TRBJ2-5; D remains ambiguous. V lost 3 bases to trimming and J lost 0 bases, with 0 bases between them. The length of the CDR3 is 11 residues. Germline V lookup: CDR1 SGHRS, CDR2 YFSETQ. CDR3 protein: CASSYQETQYF. CDR3 coding DNA: TGCGCCAGCAGCTACCAAGAGACCCAGTACTTC.

This clone counts as medium-sized (0.01 to 0.1%). The V and J genes are TRBV27 and TRBJ1-2; tentatively, D is TRBD1 (5 bases). The CDR3 has 15 amino acids. The V gene's germline CDR1 is MNHEY and CDR2 SMNVEV (reference sequence). V lost 3 bases and J 4 bases, leaving 15 bases between the germline ends. CDR3 DNA: TGTGCCAGCAGTTTCTTAGGGGTGGGGAGCTATGGCTACACCTTC. Amino acids: CASSFLGVGSYGYTF.

This clone has a handful of counts. The rearrangement joins TRBV5-1 to TRBJ2-1; no clear D. CDR3 length equals 13 residues. Trimming took off 1 base at V and 6 bases at J, with 8 bases between the two ends. The germline CDR1 and CDR2 sequences are SGHRS and YFSETQ. CDR3 sequence reads: CASSLSSVNEQFF. CDR3 in DNA: TGCGCCAGCAGCTTGTCTAGTGTCAATGAGCAGTTCTTC.

This clone appeared once. The CDR3 spells CAWSVFGGEMINTGELFF. DNA of the CDR3: TGTGCCTGGAGTGTATTCGGTGGCGAGATGATTAACACCGGGGAGCTGTTTTTT. This chain connects TRBV30 to TRBJ2-2, with D unresolved. The V and J ends lost 0 bases and 2 bases respectively, with 19 bases between them. The CDR3 is 18 residues long. The germline gives CDR1 GTSNPN, CDR2 SVGIG (reference sequence).

The rearrangement links TRBV7-3 to TRBJ2-5; TRBD2 matches 7 bases. The length of the CDR3 is 15 residues. CDR1 and CDR2 (germline): SGHTA, FQGTGA. V lost 2 bases and J lost 4; bases outside the gene matches: 7. In DNA, the CDR3 is TGTGCCAGCAGCTTAGGCGGGAGTTTATTAGAGACCCAGTACTTC. It yields the protein CASSLGGSLLETQYF.

The sample holds a few counts of this clone. The V and J genes are TRBV5-1 and TRBJ2-7; 9 bases line up with TRBD1. Trimming removed 6 bases from V and 6 bases from J; junction bases left unmatched: 13. This CDR3 has 15 residues. Germline lookup yields CDR1 SGHRS and CDR2 YFSETQ. The chain's CDR3 is CASTTAGQGSSEQYF. In DNA form, the CDR3 reads TGCGCCAGCACGACCGCGGGACAGGGAAGTTCCGAGCAGTACTTC. Filled out from reference TRBV5-1 and TRBJ2-7, the complete variable domain reads KAGVTQTPRYLIKTRGQQVTLSCSPISGHRSVSWYQQTPGQGLQFLFEYFSETQRNKGNFPGRFSGRQFSNSRSEMNVSTLELGDSALYLCASTTAGQGSSEQYFGPGTRLTVT.

The chain carries TRBV6-5 and TRBJ1-1; D gene unclear. Trimming removed 7 bases from V and 0 bases from J, with 15 bases in between. Germline V CDR1 and CDR2: MNHEY, SVGAGI. This CDR3 region has 15 residues. The CDR3 sequence is CASTHRASLNTEAFF. The DNA for the CDR3 is TGTGCCAGCACTCATCGGGCCAGTCTGAACACTGAAGCTTTCTTT.

This clone was seen only a few times. The V call is TRBV4-2, the J call TRBJ2-1; D possibly corresponds to TRBD1 (6 bases). The V end was cut by 4 bases, the J end by 0 bases, with 10 bases between. Germline V gene lookup returns CDR1 LGHNA and CDR2 YNFKEQ. This CDR3 comprises 15 residues. CDR3 nucleotides: TGTGCCAGCAGCCCCGGACAGAGCTCCTACAATGAGCAGTTCTTC. Its translation: CASSPGQSSYNEQFF.

CDR3 nucleotides: TGTGCCAGCAGCCCCTGGACTAGCGGGAGCACAGATACGCAGTATTTT. It codes for CASSPWTSGSTDTQYF. The genes are TRBV3-1 (or the pseudogene TRBV3-2) and TRBJ2-3, with 11 positions matching TRBD2. The V gene's germline CDR1 is LGHDT and CDR2 YNNKEL (reference sequence). V shed 4 bases and J 0 bases; nucleotides not matched to a gene: 3. CDR3 length: 16 amino acids.

A few counts support this clone. J is TRBJ2-5 and V is TRBV11-1; possible D gene TRBD1, 6 bases. Germline CDR1 SGHAT, CDR2 FQDESV (reference sequence). Between the trimmed V and J ends, which lost 6 bases and 5 bases, there was a span of 19 bases. The length of the CDR3 is 15 residues. The CDR3 loop reads CASRRDSAGAETQYF. The CDR3 bases are TGTGCCAGCAGACGCGACTCAGCAGGGGCCGAGACCCAGTACTTC.

This chain connects TRBV10-3 to TRBJ2-5, with D perhaps being TRBD1 or TRBD2 (5 bases each). Germline values: CDR1 ENHRY, CDR2 SYGVKD. CDR3 length: 15 residues. With 0 bases removed from V and 2 bases from J, the gap between germline ends came to 10 bases. CDR3 residues: CAISESAGSQETQYF. For the CDR3, the DNA is TGTGCCATCAGTGAGTCGGCAGGGAGTCAAGAGACCCAGTACTTC.

This rearrangement joins TRBV30 to TRBJ2-7; a weak D match, TRBD1 (5 bases). Between the trimmed V and J ends, which lost 3 bases and 2 bases, there was a span of 8 bases. The CDR3 is 12 amino acids. Per germline, CDR1 GTSNPN and CDR2 SVGIG (reference sequence). As DNA, the CDR3 is TGTGCCTGGAGGGGGCCCACCTACGAGCAGTACTTC. Protein product: CAWRGPTYEQYF.

In regard to this clone: At one boundary the junction diverges from the germline segment, which might be a read error. This chain connects TRBV30 to TRBJ1-6, with TRBD1 matching over 8 bases. Germline CDR1 is GTSNPN and CDR2 is SVGIG (reference sequence). This CDR3 region has 16 residues. The CDR3 loop reads CAGRTGSSSYNSPLHF. The CDR3 region has the DNA TGTGCCGGGAGGACAGGGTCGAGCTCCTATAATTCACCCCTCCACTTT. The variable domain in full, completed from reference TRBV30 and TRBJ1-6, reads SQTIHQWPATLVQPVGSPLSLECTVEGTSNPNLYWYRQAAGRGLQLLFYSVGIGQISSEVPQNLSASRPQDRQFILSSKKLLLSDSGFYLCAGRTGSSSYNSPLHFGNGTRLTVT.

The CDR3 loop is CASSFWGYTDTQYF. CDR3 in DNA: TGTGCCAGCAGTTTTTGGGGATACACAGATACGCAGTATTTT. V is TRBV27 and J is TRBJ2-3; D is ambiguous. CDR1 and CDR2 (germline): MNHEY, SMNVEV (reference sequence). CDR3 length: 14 residues. V dropped 3 bases and J dropped 2 bases, with 9 bases sitting between them.

The chain carries TRBV14 and TRBJ1-6; D is unresolved. Trimming pared 0 bases from V and 14 bases from J, leaving 8 bases between. Germline CDR1 is SGHDN and CDR2 is FVKESK. The CDR3 loop spans 12 amino acids. CDR3 loop: CASSQDGFALHF. In DNA, the CDR3 is TGTGCCAGCAGCCAAGATGGTTTTGCCCTCCACTTT.

For this clone: This may be a read error, as it is one base from a much larger clone. Within the sample, other DNA sequences also encode this same CDR3. The gene calls are TRBV6-2 or TRBV6-3 and TRBJ2-7; D possibly corresponds to TRBD1 (5 bases). V lost 2 bases and J lost 1, with 9 bases in between. The CDR3 covers 14 residues. Germline CDR1 reads MNHEY; CDR2 reads SVGEGT. CDR3: CASSYVSGSYEQYF. The CDR3, as DNA: TGTGCCAGCAGTTACGTGTCAGGGTCCTACGAGCAGTACTTC.

This chain connects TRBV6-5 to TRBJ2-7; 7 bases agree with TRBD1. V shed 6 bases, J shed 3 bases, and the junction held 5 bases outside the gene matches. This CDR3 is 13 amino acids long. Germline V gives CDR1 MNHEY, CDR2 SVGAGI. CDR3 bases: TGTGCCAGCAGGCAGGGACAGAACTACGAGCAGTACTTC. Protein product: CASRQGQNYEQYF.

This clone was seen only a few times. The V and J genes are TRBV5-6 and TRBJ1-2; D not certain. Per the germline V gene, CDR1 is SGHDT and CDR2 is YYEEEE. This CDR3 comprises 12 residues. V gave up 4 bases and J gave up 2 bases, with 6 bases separating them. CDR3 sequence: CASSTTNYGYTF. DNA of the CDR3: TGTGCCAGCAGCACAACCAACTATGGCTACACCTTC.

By sample share, this clone is medium-sized (0.01 to 0.1%). J is TRBJ1-5 and V is TRBV7-8; no firm D call. The length of the CDR3 is 13 residues. V was shortened by 2 bases and J by 5 bases, with 7 bases between the two germline ends. Germline values: CDR1 SGHVS, CDR2 FQNEAQ. This chain's CDR3 is CASSLYRDQPQHF. The CDR3 nucleotides read TGTGCCAGCAGCTTATATAGGGATCAGCCCCAGCATTTT.

In its sample, this clone is large. The chain links TRBV7-9 to TRBJ1-6; TRBD1 agrees at 7 bases. The germline CDR1 and CDR2 sequences are SEHNR and FQNEAQ (reference sequence). The J segment lost 10 bases and the V segment lost 5 bases, leaving 5 bases of the junction unmatched. CDR3 length: 13 residues. This chain's CDR3 is CASSPQGRSPLHF. The CDR3 DNA sequence: TGTGCCAGCAGCCCACAGGGGCGGTCACCCCTCCACTTT.

CDR3 sequence: CSVASGTGGREQYF. The CDR3 DNA follows: TGCAGCGTCGCGTCCGGGACAGGGGGCAGGGAGCAGTACTTC. V usage is TRBV29-1 and J usage is TRBJ2-7; TRBD1 agrees at 12 bases. The V gene's germline CDR1 is SQVTM and CDR2 ANQGSEA. The CDR3 has 14 residues. V lost 6 bases to trimming and J lost 7 bases; unmatched junction nucleotides: 10.